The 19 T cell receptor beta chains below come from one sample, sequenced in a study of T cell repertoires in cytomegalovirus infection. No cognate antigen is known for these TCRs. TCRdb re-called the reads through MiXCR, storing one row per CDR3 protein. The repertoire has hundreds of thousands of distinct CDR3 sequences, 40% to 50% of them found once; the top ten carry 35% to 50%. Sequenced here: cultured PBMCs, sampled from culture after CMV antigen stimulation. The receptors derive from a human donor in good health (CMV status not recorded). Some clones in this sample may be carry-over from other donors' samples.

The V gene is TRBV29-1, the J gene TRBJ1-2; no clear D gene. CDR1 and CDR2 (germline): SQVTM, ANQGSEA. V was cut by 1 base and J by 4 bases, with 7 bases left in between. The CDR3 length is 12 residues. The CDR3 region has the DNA TGCAGCGTTGAAGCAGTCCTCTATGGCTACACCTTC. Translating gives CSVEAVLYGYTF.

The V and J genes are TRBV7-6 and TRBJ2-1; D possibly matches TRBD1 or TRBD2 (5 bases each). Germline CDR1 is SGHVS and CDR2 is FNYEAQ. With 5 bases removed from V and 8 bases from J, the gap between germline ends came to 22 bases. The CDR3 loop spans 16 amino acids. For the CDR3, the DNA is TGTGCCAGCAGCCCCTTAACCCCCCTACTAGGGGATGAGCAGTTCTTC. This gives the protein CASSPLTPLLGDEQFF.

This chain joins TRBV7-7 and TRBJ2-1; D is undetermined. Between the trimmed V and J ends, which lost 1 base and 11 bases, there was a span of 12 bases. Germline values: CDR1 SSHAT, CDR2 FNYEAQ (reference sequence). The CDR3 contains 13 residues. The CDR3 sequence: CASSLVVKSQQFF. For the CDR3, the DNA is TGTGCCAGCAGCTTAGTCGTCAAAAGTCAGCAGTTCTTC.

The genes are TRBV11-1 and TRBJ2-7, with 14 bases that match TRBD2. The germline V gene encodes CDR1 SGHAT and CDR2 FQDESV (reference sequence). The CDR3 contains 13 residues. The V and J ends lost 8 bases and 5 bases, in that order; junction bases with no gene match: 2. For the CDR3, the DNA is TGTGCCAGCCGGACTAGCGGGGGGAACGAGCAGTACTTC. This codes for CASRTSGGNEQYF.

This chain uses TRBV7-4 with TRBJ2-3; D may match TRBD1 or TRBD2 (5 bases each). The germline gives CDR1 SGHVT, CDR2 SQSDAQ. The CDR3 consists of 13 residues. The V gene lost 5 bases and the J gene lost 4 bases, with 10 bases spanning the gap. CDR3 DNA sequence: TGTGCCAGCAGCCACCGGGACCCAGATACGCAGTATTTT. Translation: CASSHRDPDTQYF.

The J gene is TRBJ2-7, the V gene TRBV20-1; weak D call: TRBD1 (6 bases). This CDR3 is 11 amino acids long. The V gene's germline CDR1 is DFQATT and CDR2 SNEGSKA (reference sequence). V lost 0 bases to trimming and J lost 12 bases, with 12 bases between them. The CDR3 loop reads CSARERRGWYF. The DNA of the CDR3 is TGCAGTGCTAGAGAGCGCAGGGGTTGGTACTTC.

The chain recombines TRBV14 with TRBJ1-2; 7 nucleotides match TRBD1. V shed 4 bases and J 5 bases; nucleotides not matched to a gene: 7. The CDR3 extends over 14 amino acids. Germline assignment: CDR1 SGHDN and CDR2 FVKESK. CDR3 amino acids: CASSPGTAVYGYTF. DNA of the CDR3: TGTGCCAGCAGCCCTGGGACAGCCGTTTATGGCTACACCTTC. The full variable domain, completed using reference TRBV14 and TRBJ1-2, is EAGVTQFPSHSVIEKGQTVTLRCDPISGHDNLYWYRRVMGKEIKFLLHFVKESKQDESGMPNNRFLAERTGGTYSTLKVQPAELEDSGVYFCASSPGTAVYGYTFGSGTRLTVV.

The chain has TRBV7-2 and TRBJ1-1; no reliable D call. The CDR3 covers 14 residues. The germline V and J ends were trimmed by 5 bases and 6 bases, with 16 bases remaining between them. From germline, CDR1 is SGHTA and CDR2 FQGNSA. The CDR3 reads CASSARLLVAEAFF. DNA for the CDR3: TGTGCCAGCAGCGCCAGACTCCTCGTCGCTGAAGCTTTCTTT. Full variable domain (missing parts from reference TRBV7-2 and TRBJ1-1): GAGVSQSPSNKVTEKGKDVELRCDPISGHTALYWYRQSLGQGLEFLIYFQGNSAPDKSGLPSDRFSAERTGGSVSTLTIQRTQQEDSAVYLCASSARLLVAEAFFGQGTRLTVV.

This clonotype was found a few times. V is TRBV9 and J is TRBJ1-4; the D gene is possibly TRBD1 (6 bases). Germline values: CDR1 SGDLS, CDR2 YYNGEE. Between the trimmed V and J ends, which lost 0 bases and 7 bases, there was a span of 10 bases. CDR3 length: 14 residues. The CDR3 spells CASSVGGGGEKLFF. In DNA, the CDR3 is TGTGCCAGCAGCGTAGGGGGAGGGGGTGAAAAACTGTTTTTT. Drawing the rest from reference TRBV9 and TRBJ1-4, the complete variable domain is DSGVTQTPKHLITATGQRVTLRCSPRSGDLSVYWYQQSLDQGLQFLIQYYNGEERAKGNILERFSAQQFPDLHSELNLSSLELGDSALYFCASSVGGGGEKLFFGSGTQLSVL.

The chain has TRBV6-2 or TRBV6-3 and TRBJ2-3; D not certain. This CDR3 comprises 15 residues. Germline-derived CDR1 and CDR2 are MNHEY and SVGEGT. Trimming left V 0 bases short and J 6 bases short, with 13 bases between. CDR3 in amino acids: CASSYSATMTDTQYF. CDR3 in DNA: TGTGCCAGCAGTTACTCTGCTACTATGACCGATACGCAGTATTTT.

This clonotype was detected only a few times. The CDR3 protein is CASSLAFGRNEQYF. The DNA of the CDR3 is TGTGCCAGCAGCTTAGCATTCGGGAGGAACGAGCAGTACTTC. The V call is TRBV7-8, the J call TRBJ2-7; 7 nucleotides align to TRBD2. CDR1 SGHVS and CDR2 FQNEAQ come from the germline V gene. V was pared by 0 bases and J by 5 bases, with 4 bases of the junction left unmatched. The CDR3 is 14 amino acids.

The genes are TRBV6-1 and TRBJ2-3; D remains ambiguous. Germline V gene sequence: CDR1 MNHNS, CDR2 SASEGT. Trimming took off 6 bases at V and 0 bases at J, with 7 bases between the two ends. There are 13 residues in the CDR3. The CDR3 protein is CASRAYSTDTQYF. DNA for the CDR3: TGTGCCAGCAGGGCTTATAGCACAGATACGCAGTATTTT.

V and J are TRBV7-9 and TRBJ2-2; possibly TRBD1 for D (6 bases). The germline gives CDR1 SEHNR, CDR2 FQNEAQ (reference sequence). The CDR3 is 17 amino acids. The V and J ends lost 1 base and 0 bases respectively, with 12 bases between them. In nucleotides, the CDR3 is TGTGCCAGCAGCTTAGTTTTTCGGACAGCGAACACCGGGGAGCTGTTTTTT. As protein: CASSLVFRTANTGELFF.

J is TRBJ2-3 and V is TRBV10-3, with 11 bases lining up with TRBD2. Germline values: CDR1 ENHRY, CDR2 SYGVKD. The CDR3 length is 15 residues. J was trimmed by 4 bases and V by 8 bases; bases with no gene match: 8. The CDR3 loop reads CAISGIAGGPDTQYF. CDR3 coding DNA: TGTGCCATCTCCGGGATAGCGGGAGGGCCAGATACGCAGTATTTT.

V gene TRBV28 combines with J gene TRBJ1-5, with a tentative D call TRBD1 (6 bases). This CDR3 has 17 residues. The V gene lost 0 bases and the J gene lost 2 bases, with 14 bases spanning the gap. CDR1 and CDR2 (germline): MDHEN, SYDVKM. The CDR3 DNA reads TGTGCCAGCAGTTTATGGGGGGGCAGGTTGGGCAATCAGCCCCAGCATTTT. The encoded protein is CASSLWGGRLGNQPQHF.

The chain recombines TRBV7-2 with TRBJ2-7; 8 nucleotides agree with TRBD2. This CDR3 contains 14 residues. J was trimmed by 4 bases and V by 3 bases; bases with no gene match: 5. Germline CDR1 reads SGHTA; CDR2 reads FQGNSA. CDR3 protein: CASSFGGDRYEQYF. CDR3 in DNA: TGTGCCAGCAGCTTCGGGGGGGATCGGTACGAGCAGTACTTC.

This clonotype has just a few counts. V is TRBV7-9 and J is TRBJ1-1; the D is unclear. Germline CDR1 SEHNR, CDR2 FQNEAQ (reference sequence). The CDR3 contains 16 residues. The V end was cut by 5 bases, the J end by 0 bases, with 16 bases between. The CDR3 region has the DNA TGTGCCAGCAGCGCCCAGACCCAGCAGTTGAACACTGAAGCTTTCTTT. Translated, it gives CASSAQTQQLNTEAFF.

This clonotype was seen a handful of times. The CDR3 nucleotides read TGTGCCAGCAGTAACAGGGGTACTCAGCCCCAGCATTTT. It specifies CASSNRGTQPQHF. The chain carries TRBV6-2 or TRBV6-3 and TRBJ1-5; TRBD1 aligns across 7 bases. CDR1 MNHEY and CDR2 SVGEGT come from the germline V gene. The junction had 4 bases not matched to a gene; V was cut back by 5 bases and J by 6 bases. The CDR3 totals 13 residues.

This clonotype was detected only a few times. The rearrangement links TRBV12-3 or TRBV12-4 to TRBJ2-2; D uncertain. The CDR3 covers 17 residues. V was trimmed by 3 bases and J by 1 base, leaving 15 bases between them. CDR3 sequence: CASSFDSLRQNTGELFF. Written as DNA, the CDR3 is TGTGCCAGCAGTTTCGACTCGTTAAGGCAGAACACCGGGGAGCTGTTTTTT.